This T cell receptor beta chain was identified in a study of T cell responses to AZD1222 COVID-19 vaccine (TCRdb year 2021). Study-level background: TCR sequencing covered about 230 trial participants: some 210 given two doses of AZD1222 and 26 given two doses of MenACWY control vaccine. Trial participants were enrolled by age into 18-55, 56-69 and 70-plus year subgroups, with about 150, 28 and 57 TCR-sequenced participants respectively.

The CDR3 regions of human TCRbeta chains were analyzed by immunosequencing. Regarding the original processing steps: Repertoire TCRs were matched against a reference library of SARS-CoV-2-specific TCRs generated with the MIRA antigen-specificity platform. Breadth was defined as the fraction of unique TCRs that were SARS-CoV-2-associated. Depth was defined as the fraction of total T cells that were SARS-CoV-2-associated. Using the MIRA data, each spike-specific TCR was assigned both to the spike region to which the TCR was reactive and to a CD4 or CD8 class. Log10-transformed breadth and depth values were compared by one-way ANOVA with Sidak's multiple comparisons tests. TCRdb obtained this table from immuneACCESS and retained in-frame rearrangements with V and J assigned. These tables miss some clones; where compared with another copy, unresolved V genes account for less than half of the shortfall, and the remainder is unexplained. V, J and clone size reflect that table, while D and trimming were determined from the DNA. This sample has under 150,000 clones in its table, and roughly 82% of those were observed once. The ten largest make up roughly a quarter of the sample.

What the authors observed across the whole study: After two AZD1222 doses, spike-specific TCR breadth and depth were significantly higher than at day 0 and than in MenACWY recipients. Only five or six AZD1222 recipients were SARS-CoV-2 seropositive at baseline, limiting conclusions about previously exposed vaccinees. Most participants were white British and females outnumbered males, and the authors suggested that clonal diversity may have been underestimated. Because no day 14 peak-response samples were available, the repertoires could be characterized only after the peak T cell response. Vaccine-associated CD4 TCRs spanned the whole spike protein, with dominant responses in regions 160-218 and 743-854. In the small 56-69-year group, the increase in depth fell short of significance, most likely because of low power. Reportedly, almost half of the unique spike-specific TCRs recognized epitopes lying outside the regions that are mutated in the B.1.351 and B.1.1.7 variants.

On this clone: Its specific antigen is unknown. Base qualities are not recorded, but no much larger clone differs from it by a single base.

The time point label for this specimen denotes: about 28 days (+/-7) after the second vaccine dose. AZD1222 recipients whose second dose came at about 4 weeks and those whose second dose came at about 12 weeks were combined into one group, since spike-specific TCR depth and breadth did not differ between the two schedules. Samples from vaccinated people were obtained from the UK trials COV001 and COV002, which included a single-blind randomized controlled phase 2/3 trial of AZD1222 (ChAdOx1 nCoV-19) in healthy adults. Trial participant PBMC samples were collected at day 0 and day 28 after the second dose for TCRbeta chain sequencing. The junction shows trimming of 1 base on V and 0 bases on J, plus 9 bases between the germline ends. In the germline V gene (reference sequence), CDR1 corresponds to SEHNR and CDR2 to FQNEAQ. The CDR3 sequence holds 15 residues, the cysteine and phenylalanine included. Only the CDR3 region is kept as DNA, spanning 45 bases read in frame from base 1.

This material consisted of peripheral blood, taken 28 days after the second AZD1222 dose. The chain employs TRBV7-9 and TRBJ1-1, with a weak D call of TRBD1 (5 bases match). The sequence was obtained from an adult who received the AZD1222 COVID-19 vaccine. The DNA sequence is given as TGTGCCAGCAGCTTAGAGCCAGGGTTGAACACTGAAGCTTTCTTT. It encodes CASSLEPGLNTEAFF.